This T cell receptor beta chain is from a study of Graves' ophthalmopathy and Graves' hyperthyroidism listed by TCRdb under 2018. Study-level background: Peripheral blood was collected at initial diagnosis, before any treatment. In total, over 130 blood samples were TCR-sequenced: approximately 40 ophthalmopathy, 80 or so hyperthyroidism and some 17 hyperthyroidism-to-ophthalmopathy patients. A discovery set of 90 to 100 patients (around 44 ophthalmopathy, 55 to 60 stable hyperthyroidism) was enrolled to explore V-J signatures distinguishing ophthalmopathy from hyperthyroidism. An independent validation cohort was composed of some 18 hyperthyroidism patients and around 16 patients who later progressed from hyperthyroidism to ophthalmopathy. The 100 discovery patients were randomly split 7:3 into training and test sets. In a handful of hyperthyroidism patients, the T-cell repertoires found in thyroid tissue were compared with those found in blood. The study used signatures of the TCR beta repertoire to tell Graves' ophthalmopathy apart from Graves' hyperthyroidism and to predict which patients would progress to ophthalmopathy. Once sampling was done, hyperthyroidism patients were given methimazole at a starting dose of 30 mg daily, while ophthalmopathy patients were given high-dose intravenous methylprednisolone.

Stable hyperthyroidism was defined as no progression to ophthalmopathy within 18 months of follow-up. The hyperthyroidism patients were 18 to 65 years old and newly diagnosed, with a disease duration of less than 2 months. Patients with other autoimmune diseases, uncontrolled infections, pregnancy or lactation were excluded. Clinical symptoms, serum thyroxine, TRAb, thyroid ultrasound and orbital computed tomography were used for diagnosis. Using Ficoll-Paque density gradient centrifugation, PBMCs were isolated from about 10 ml of fresh peripheral blood. Trizol reagent was used to extract the total RNA, and its quality was then checked on an Agilent 2100 Bioanalyzer. Note on this clonotype: Its binding antigen is unknown. No qualities accompany the bases; no much larger clone lies one base away.

Overall results and qualifications from the work: In validation, the model predicted ophthalmopathy progression with roughly 68% sensitivity and less than 80% specificity; roughly 12 predicted patients were CT-confirmed with GO in a median of about 7.1 months. No statistical method was used to set the sample size in advance, and the investigators knew which group each participant was assigned to. The 13-signature model separated ophthalmopathy from stable hyperthyroidism with approximately 90% sensitivity and approximately 83% specificity in cross-validation, and 80%/75% in the test set. Most expanded thyroid clonotypes with frequency above 0.001 were also detected in blood, suggesting blood repertoires may reflect the thyroid immune response.

Unmatched junction bases come to 16, with V trimmed by 5 bases and J by 10 bases. CDR1 and CDR2 were assigned from the germline V gene as SQVTM and ANQGSEA. Counted from cysteine to phenylalanine, this CDR3 has 14 amino acids. CDR3 DNA only is kept here, 42 bases in frame from base 1. For repertoire sequencing, TCR beta CDR3 regions were amplified from RNA transcripts. HTBI primers and the Qiagen OneStep RT-PCR kit were used in a first-round RT-PCR, which was followed by a second-round multiplex PCR, size selection and purification. Sequencing of the libraries was carried out on an Illumina HiSeq2000 in paired-end mode with 100 bp reads. In the paper's pipeline: SOAPnuke was used for read processing, and reads with adapters, uncalled bases, a mean Phred below 15, or no exact constant-primer or identifier match were discarded. COPE v1.2.5 was used to merge high-quality paired reads. Each unique nucleotide sequence was defined as a clonotype, and clonotypes were aligned to IMGT TRB V, D and J references with MiTCR v1.1. Analysis was restricted to V-J combinations with a frequency above 0.0001, which covered about 99% of repertoires. For each V-J combination, a TCR clonal expansion and chaos score was defined as F50 clonal expansion divided by the chaos observed in the TCRdist matrix. Welch's t-statistics and random forest were used to narrow the features down to more than 10 V-J combinations, which were then fed into a naive Bayes classifier. Thyroid-blood repertoire similarity was quantified with the Morisita-Horn index. The public reads were run again by TCRdb, first through fastp at Q25 and then through MiXCR, and only productive beta chains were kept. Entries are consolidated by CDR3 protein sequence, retaining the most common genes and DNA. Here the V and J calls rest on TCRdb's processing, not on the authors' analysis. Within this sample are roughly 420,000 distinct CDR3 sequences, with 20% to 25% of them counted one time only. The ten most abundant clones make up under 3% of the sample.

The origin of this receptor is a woman in her late teens or twenties with stable Graves' hyperthyroidism. Donor details come from another sample of the same person, matched by shared clones. The V gene is TRBV29-1 and the J gene is TRBJ2-7, with 8 bases in between that match TRBD2. The specimen sequenced was peripheral blood. The sequenced DNA is TGCAGCGTTCAAATAGCGGTAGCGGGACTCGATCAGTACTTC. Protein translation: CSVQIAVAGLDQYF.